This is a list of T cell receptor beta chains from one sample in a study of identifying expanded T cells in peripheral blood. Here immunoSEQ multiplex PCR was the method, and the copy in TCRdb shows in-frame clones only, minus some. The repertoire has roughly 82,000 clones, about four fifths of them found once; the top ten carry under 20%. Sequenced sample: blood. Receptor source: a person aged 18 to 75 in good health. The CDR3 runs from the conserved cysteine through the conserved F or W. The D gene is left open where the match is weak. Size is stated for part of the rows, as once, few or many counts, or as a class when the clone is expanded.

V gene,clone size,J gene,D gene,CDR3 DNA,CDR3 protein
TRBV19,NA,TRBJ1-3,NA,TGTGCCAGTAGTACCGGGACCTCTGGAAACACCATATATTTT,CASSTGTSGNTIYF
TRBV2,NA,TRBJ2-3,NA,TGTGCCAGCAGTCTAAGCGGTAGCACAGATACGCAGTATTTT,CASSLSGSTDTQYF
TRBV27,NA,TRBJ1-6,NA,TGTGCCAGCAGTTCCCCAGGTACACCCCTCCACTTT,CASSSPGTPLHF
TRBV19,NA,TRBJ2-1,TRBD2,TGTGCCAGTAGTATAGCCCCTGGACTAGCGGGAGTTGAGCAGTTCTTC,CASSIAPGLAGVEQFF
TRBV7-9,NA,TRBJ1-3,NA,TGTGCCAGCAGCTTCGACAGCCTAAGCTCTGGAAACACCATATATTTT,CASSFDSLSSGNTIYF
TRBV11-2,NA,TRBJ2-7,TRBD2,TGTGCCAGCAGAAAAGCGGGAGGCTCCTACGAGCAGTACTTC,CASRKAGGSYEQYF
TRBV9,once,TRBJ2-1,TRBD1,TGTGCCAGCAGCGTAGGGACAGGGATCGCCCTCCAGTTCTTC,CASSVGTGIALQFF
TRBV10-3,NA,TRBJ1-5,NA,TGTGCCATCAGTGAGGGACCTGGGGCGAATCAGCCCCAGCATTTT,CAISEGPGANQPQHF
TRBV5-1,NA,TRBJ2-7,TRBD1,TGCGCCAGCAGCTTGAACGGGGACAGTTCCTACGAGCAGTACTTC,CASSLNGDSSYEQYF
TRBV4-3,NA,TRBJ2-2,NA,TGCGCCAGCAGAAACAGGGTCGACGACACCGGGGAGCTGTTTTTT,CASRNRVDDTGELFF
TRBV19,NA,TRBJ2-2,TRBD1,TGTGCCAGTAAAGGGACAGGCAACACCGGGGAGCTGTTTTTT,CASKGTGNTGELFF
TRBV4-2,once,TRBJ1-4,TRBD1,TGTGCCAGCAGCCAAGATCGGGGACAGGGTAACGAAAAACTGTTTTTT,CASSQDRGQGNEKLFF
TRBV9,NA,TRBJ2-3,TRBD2,TGTGCCAGCAGCGTAGCCGCGATGACTAGCGGGAGGACAGATACGCAGTATTTT,CASSVAAMTSGRTDTQYF
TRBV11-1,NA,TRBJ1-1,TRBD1,TGTGCCAGCAGCGGCCGGACAGGGGCCTATATGAACACTGAAGCTTTCTTT,CASSGRTGAYMNTEAFF
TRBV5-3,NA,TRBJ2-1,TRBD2,TGTGCCAGAAGCTTGGGACTAGCGGGGGTACAAAACAATGAGCAGTTCTTC,CARSLGLAGVQNNEQFF
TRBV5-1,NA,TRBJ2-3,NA,TGCGCCAGCAGCCCTAGGGACAGCACAGATACGCAGTATTTT,CASSPRDSTDTQYF
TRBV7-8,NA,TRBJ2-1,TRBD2,TGTGCCAGCAGCTTAGAACTAGCGGCCAACAATGAGCAGTTCTTC,CASSLELAANNEQFF
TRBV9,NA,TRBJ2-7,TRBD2,TGTGCCAGCAGCCATAGCGGGAGACCCTACGAGCAGTACTTC,CASSHSGRPYEQYF
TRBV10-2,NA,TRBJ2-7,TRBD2,TGCGCCAGCAGTGAGCAATCGGCGGGAGGCTTTTACGAGCAGTACTTC,CASSEQSAGGFYEQYF
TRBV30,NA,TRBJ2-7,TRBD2,TGTGCCTGGAGTTGGGGGGGTAGGACTAACGAGCAGTACTTC,CAWSWGGRTNEQYF
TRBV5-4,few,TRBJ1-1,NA,TGTGCCAGCAGCTTGGAGAGTGGGAAGACTGAAGCTTTCTTT,CASSLESGKTEAFF
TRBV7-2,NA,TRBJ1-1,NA,TGTGCCAGCAGCTTAGCACGGGTCCCTGAAGCTTTCTTT,CASSLARVPEAFF
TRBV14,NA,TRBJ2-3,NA,TGTGCCAGCAGCCACACCGGGATCAATTCAGATACGCAGTATTTT,CASSHTGINSDTQYF
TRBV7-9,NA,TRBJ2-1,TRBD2,TGTGCCAGCAGCTCCGGACTAGCGGGAGGCCGGTTCTTC,CASSSGLAGGRFF
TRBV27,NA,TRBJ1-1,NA,TGTGCCAGCACACCCCATCGGCAGGGGTTAGGCACTGAAGCTTTCTTT,CASTPHRQGLGTEAFF
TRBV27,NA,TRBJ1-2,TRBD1,TGTGCCAGCAGTTTATCGATCCAGGGGGCTAGTGGCTACACCTTC,CASSLSIQGASGYTF
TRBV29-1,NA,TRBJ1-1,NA,TGCAGCGTTGTGGGGAGCTTGAACACTGAAGCTTTCTTT,CSVVGSLNTEAFF